This is a list of T cell receptor beta chains from one sample in a study of PD-L1 blockade in urothelial cancer. Repertoires were generated with immunoSEQ multiplex PCR, while TCRdb's copy carries only in-frame clones and drops some. The sample includes roughly 90,000 clones, around 89% seen only once; the top ten take roughly 0.97%. Sequencing was performed on PBMCs, taken around atezolizumab (anti-PD-L1) treatment. The receptors stem from a woman of 80 years or more with urothelial cancer. The CDR3 runs from the conserved cysteine through the conserved F or W. D genes are given only for firm matches. Part of the rows lack a size; the others show once, few, many or a class for expanded clones.

j_call | v_call | d_call | clone_size | cdr3_nt | cdr3_aa
TRBJ2-7 | TRBV7-6 | . | . | TGTGCCAGCAGCCTAAGACAGGACTTAACCTACGAGCAGTACTTC | CASSLRQDLTYEQYF
TRBJ2-1 | TRBV5-1 | . | . | TGCGCCAGCAGCGTACAGGGTACGAACAATGAGCAGTTCTTC | CASSVQGTNNEQFF
TRBJ1-1 | TRBV27 | TRBD1 | . | TGTGCCAGCAGTTTCGGGGACAGGGTGAACACTGAAGCTTTCTTT | CASSFGDRVNTEAFF
TRBJ1-1 | TRBV28 | . | once | TGTGCCAGCAGCCCGAATTGGCGGGGTAACACTGAAGCTTTCTTT | CASSPNWRGNTEAFF
TRBJ1-4 | TRBV7-9 | . | . | TGTGCCAGCAGCTTACAAGCTGAAAAACTGTTTTTT | CASSLQAEKLFF
TRBJ1-5 | TRBV6-1 | . | . | TGTGCCAGCAGTGAAGGTGGCGGGAATCAGCCCCAGCATTTT | CASSEGGGNQPQHF
TRBJ2-7 | TRBV19 | . | . | TGTGCCAGTAGCCAGACATCGTCCTCCTACGAGCAGTACTTC | CASSQTSSSYEQYF
TRBJ2-3 | TRBV7-9 | . | few | TGTGCCAGCATCCAGCCAGGGGGGGATACGCAGTATTTT | CASIQPGGDTQYF
TRBJ1-4 | TRBV7-9 | TRBD1 | . | TGTGCCACCGGGGGAGAATCCGGGACAGGGAATGAAAAACTGTTTTTT | CATGGESGTGNEKLFF
TRBJ1-1 | TRBV30 | TRBD1 | . | TGTGCCTGGAGCCCAAAAGACAGGGCCGTGAACACTGAAGCTTTCTTT | CAWSPKDRAVNTEAFF
TRBJ2-7 | TRBV10-3 | . | . | TGTGCCATCAGTGAGCCGGGGGCCTTCGGGACAGTTAGCTACGAGCAGTACTTC | CAISEPGAFGTVSYEQYF
TRBJ2-1 | TRBV19 | TRBD2 | . | TGTGCCAGTAGTTCTCGCGCTAGCGGGAGCTCCTACAATGAGCAGTTCTTC | CASSSRASGSSYNEQFF
TRBJ1-2 | TRBV19 | . | . | TGTGCCAGTTCTAGGGGGTCGAGTGGCTACACCTTC | CASSRGSSGYTF
TRBJ2-7 | TRBV5-4 | TRBD1 | . | TGTGCCAGCAGCTTGGGCGCCGGGACAGGGGATCCCTTAGAGCAGTACTTC | CASSLGAGTGDPLEQYF
TRBJ2-3 | TRBV18 | TRBD1 | . | TGTGCCAGCTCCCTCACAGGGGGCACAGATACGCAGTATTTT | CASSLTGGTDTQYF
TRBJ1-2 | TRBV9 | . | . | TGTGCCAGCAGCTTTAACAGGTCACCTAACTATGGCTACACCTTC | CASSFNRSPNYGYTF
TRBJ1-1 | TRBV27 | TRBD1 | . | TGTGCCAGCAGTCTTCCGGGACAGCTGAACACTGAAGCTTTCTTT | CASSLPGQLNTEAFF